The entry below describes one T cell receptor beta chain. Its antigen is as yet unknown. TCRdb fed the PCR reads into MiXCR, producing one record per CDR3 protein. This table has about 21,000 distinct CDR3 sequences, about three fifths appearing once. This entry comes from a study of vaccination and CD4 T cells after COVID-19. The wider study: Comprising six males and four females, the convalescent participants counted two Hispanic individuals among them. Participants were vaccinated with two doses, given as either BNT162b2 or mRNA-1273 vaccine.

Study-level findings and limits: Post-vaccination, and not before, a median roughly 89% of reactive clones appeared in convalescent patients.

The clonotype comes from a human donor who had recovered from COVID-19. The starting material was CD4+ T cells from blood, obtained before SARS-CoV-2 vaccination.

CDR3 DNA: TGTGCCAGCAGCTTGTTACGGGTAAAACGAGGCTACACCTTC. It encodes CASSLLRVKRGYTF. J is TRBJ1-2 and V is TRBV5-5; D not certain. The CDR3 is 14 residues long. Deletions cut 1 base from V and 8 bases from J, with 15 bases between. Looked up from germline, CDR1 is SGHKS and CDR2 is YYEKEE (reference sequence).